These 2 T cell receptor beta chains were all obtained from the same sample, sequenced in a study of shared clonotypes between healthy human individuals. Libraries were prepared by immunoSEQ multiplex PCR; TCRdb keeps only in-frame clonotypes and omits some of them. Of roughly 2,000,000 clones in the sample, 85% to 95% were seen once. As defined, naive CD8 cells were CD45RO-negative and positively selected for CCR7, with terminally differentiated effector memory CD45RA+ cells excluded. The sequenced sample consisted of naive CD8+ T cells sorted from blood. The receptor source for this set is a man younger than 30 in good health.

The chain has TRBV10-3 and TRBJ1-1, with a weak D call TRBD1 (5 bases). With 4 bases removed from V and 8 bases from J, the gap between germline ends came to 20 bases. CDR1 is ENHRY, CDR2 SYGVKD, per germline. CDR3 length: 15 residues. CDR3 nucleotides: TGTGCCATCAGTGCCCCCGGTGAGAGGGGACCCGAAGCTTTCTTT. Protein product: CAISAPGERGPEAFF.

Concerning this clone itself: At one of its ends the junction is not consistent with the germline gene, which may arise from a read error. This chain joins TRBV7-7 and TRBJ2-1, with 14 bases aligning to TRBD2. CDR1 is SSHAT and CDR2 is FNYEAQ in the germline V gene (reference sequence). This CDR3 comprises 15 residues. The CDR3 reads CASSRLAGGPNEQFF. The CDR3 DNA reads TGTGCTAGCAGCCGACTAGCGGGGGGGCCAAATGAGCAGTTCTTC.